This T cell receptor beta chain derives from a study of blood T cell repertoires in COVID-19. The wider study: Samples of COVID-19 (acute and convalescent) were obtained from the United States, Italy and Spain.

Germline lookup yields CDR1 KGHSH and CDR2 LQKENI. V was shortened by 3 bases and J by 0 bases, with 8 bases between the two germline ends. The CDR3 totals 14 residues. Under the authors' procedure: Amplifying reference gene primers gave estimates of nucleated cell counts. Assay used: immunoSEQ multiplex PCR; TCRdb lists only in-frame clones, some missing. V, J and clone size derive from that table, while D and trimming were established from the DNA sequence. Of around 160,000 clones listed, approximately 86% are singletons. Specimen: peripheral blood. The sequence was collected from a man aged 55-75 years with acute or convalescent COVID-19. The rearrangement links TRBV18 to TRBJ1-1, with D unclear. CDR3 in amino acids: CASSPRNVNTEAFF. CDR3 nucleotide sequence: TGTGCCAGCTCACCCAGGAACGTGAACACTGAAGCTTTCTTT.